The 27 T cell receptor beta chains presented below share a single source sample, sequenced in a study of CD8 T cells in Susac syndrome. Reverse transcription used about 0.45 to 1 ug RNA and random hexamers. Each CDR3 protein gets one entry after TCRdb re-called the immunoSEQ multiplex PCR reads with MiXCR. The sample contains 200,000 to 250,000 distinct CDR3 sequences, approximately 94% of which appear only once. The specimen sequenced was CD4+ T cells from PBMCs. Receptors originate from a human donor with Susac syndrome.

The chain joins TRBV30 to TRBJ2-5; TRBD2 aligns across 7 bases. The V gene end was trimmed by 0 bases and the J gene end by 5 bases; junction bases not matched to a gene: 6. The CDR3 length is 14 residues. CDR1 and CDR2 from the germline V gene are GTSNPN and SVGIG (reference sequence). The CDR3 sequence: CAWSVLAGVETQYF. In DNA, the CDR3 is TGTGCCTGGAGTGTTCTGGCGGGGGTGGAGACCCAGTACTTC.

The rearrangement joins TRBV6-1 to TRBJ2-3; the D is unclear. CDR3 size: 11 residues. Germline V lookup: CDR1 MNHNS, CDR2 SASEGT. The germline V and J ends were trimmed by 6 bases and 11 bases, with 12 bases remaining between them. In DNA, the CDR3 is TGTGCCAGCAGCGGCTTTGGGAAGCAGTATTTT. It is translated as CASSGFGKQYF.

This clonotype appeared a few times. The CDR3 DNA is TGTGCCAGCAGCTTAGATCGAGGCACAGATACGCAGTATTTT. Its protein is CASSLDRGTDTQYF. The V call is TRBV11-2, the J call TRBJ2-3; D is ambiguous. Germline values: CDR1 SGHAT, CDR2 FQNNGV. The CDR3 runs to 14 residues. Trimming removed 0 bases from V and 1 base from J, with 5 bases in between.

The J gene is TRBJ1-2, the V gene TRBV28; 10 nucleotides line up with TRBD1. Per germline, CDR1 MDHEN and CDR2 SYDVKM. After removal of 4 bases from V and 6 bases from J, the junction contained 8 bases not matched to a gene. CDR3 length: 15 residues. CDR3 in DNA: TGTGCCAGCAGTTATCGGACAGGGGGTAGTGATGGCTACACCTTC. Translating it yields CASSYRTGGSDGYTF.

The chain combines TRBV4-3 with TRBJ2-5, with 7 bases matching TRBD2. The CDR3 runs 15 residues. The ends lost 0 bases at V and 4 bases at J; junction bases unmatched: 5. Per germline, CDR1 LGHNA and CDR2 YSLEER. The CDR3 DNA is TGCGCCAGCAGCCAAGAACGCGGGGGATTAGAGACCCAGTACTTC. Its protein product is CASSQERGGLETQYF.

This sequence joins TRBV28 and TRBJ2-7; no firm D call. CDR3 length: 13 amino acids. Germline CDR1 reads MDHEN; CDR2 reads SYDVKM. The V and J ends lost 4 bases and 6 bases respectively, with 13 bases between them. CDR3 amino acids: CASSSGALSEQYF. The CDR3 nucleotides are TGTGCCAGCAGTTCCGGCGCACTGAGCGAGCAGTACTTC.

The gene calls are TRBV5-1 and TRBJ2-2; weak D call: TRBD2 (6 bases). The V gene lost 1 base and the J gene lost 3 bases, with 10 bases spanning the gap. The CDR3 has 15 residues. In germline, CDR1 is SGHRS, CDR2 YFSETQ. Here the CDR3 reads CASSLQGGDTGELFF. The CDR3 coding sequence is TGCGCCAGCAGCTTGCAGGGAGGCGACACCGGGGAGCTGTTTTTT.

The chain is built from TRBV7-3 and TRBJ2-7; D gene unclear. Trimming left V 0 bases short and J 7 bases short, with 10 bases between. The CDR3 spans 13 residues. From germline, CDR1 is SGHTA and CDR2 FQGTGA. The CDR3 loop is CASSLTFQSEQYF. The DNA of the CDR3 is TGTGCCAGCAGCTTAACGTTCCAGTCGGAGCAGTACTTC.

The chain has TRBV7-2 and TRBJ2-5; no reliable D call. Trimming left V 5 bases short and J 1 base short, with 11 bases between. Germline lookup yields CDR1 SGHTA and CDR2 FQGNSA. The CDR3 runs 14 residues. The CDR3, as DNA: TGTGCCAGCAGCCCGAGTACTCTCCAAGAGACCCAGTACTTC. Translated: CASSPSTLQETQYF.

J is TRBJ1-1 and V is TRBV20-1; D not certain. Germline V CDR1 and CDR2: DFQATT, SNEGSKA (reference sequence). This CDR3 is 15 amino acids long. V was shortened by 3 bases and J by 4 bases, with 18 bases between the two germline ends. CDR3 sequence (DNA): TGCAGTGCTAGGGCTATTCCGGCAGGCGGCACTGAAGCTTTCTTT. Translation gives CSARAIPAGGTEAFF.

The chain combines TRBV7-9 with TRBJ2-7, with TRBD1 matching over 9 bases. The CDR3 is made up of 16 amino acids. Germline CDR1 reads SEHNR; CDR2 reads FQNEAQ (reference sequence). Germline trimming cut 8 bases from V and 2 bases from J; bases unmatched to any gene: 13. In DNA, the CDR3 is TGTGCCAGCGGACTGGGGCCGGGACAGGGCACCTACGAGCAGTACTTC. Translation gives CASGLGPGQGTYEQYF.

This clonotype was seen once. This rearrangement joins TRBV3-1 to TRBJ1-5; 7 nucleotides match TRBD1. This CDR3 region has 15 residues. With V trimmed by 0 bases and J by 5 bases, 4 bases remained unmatched. Germline loops: CDR1 LGHDT, CDR2 YNNKEL (reference sequence). CDR3 amino acids: CASSQDFTGDQPQHF. In nucleotides, the CDR3 is TGTGCCAGCAGCCAAGATTTCACAGGGGATCAGCCCCAGCATTTT.

The genes are TRBV30 and TRBJ1-4; 9 nucleotides align to TRBD1. This CDR3 is 13 amino acids long. CDR1 is GTSNPN, CDR2 SVGIG, per germline (reference sequence). J lost 5 bases, V lost 7 bases, and 5 bases had no gene match. The CDR3 reads CAYGQGQNEKLFF. CDR3 coding DNA: TGTGCCTACGGACAGGGGCAAAATGAAAAACTGTTTTTT. Full variable domain (outside the CDR3, taken from reference TRBV30 and TRBJ1-4): SQTIHQWPATLVQPVGSPLSLECTVEGTSNPNLYWYRQAAGRGLQLLFYSVGIGQISSEVPQNLSASRPQDRQFILSSKKLLLSDSGFYLCAYGQGQNEKLFFGSGTQLSVL.

J is TRBJ2-1 and V is TRBV7-2, with 9 bases lining up with TRBD1. Germline-derived CDR1 and CDR2 are SGHTA and FQGNSA. Losses at the gene ends were 6 bases for V and 15 bases for J; bases not matched to a gene: 6. The CDR3 spans 11 residues. In DNA, the CDR3 is TGTGCCAGCAGTGGACAGGGGTCCCGGTTCTTC. This sequence encodes CASSGQGSRFF. Supplemented by reference TRBV7-2 and TRBJ2-1, the full variable domain reads GAGVSQSPSNKVTEKGKDVELRCDPISGHTALYWYRQSLGQGLEFLIYFQGNSAPDKSGLPSDRFSAERTGGSVSTLTIQRTQQEDSAVYLCASSGQGSRFFGPGTRLTVL.

The V and J genes are TRBV4-3 and TRBJ1-1; TRBD1 matches at 7 bases. Germline V lookup: CDR1 LGHNA, CDR2 YSLEER. This CDR3 has 14 amino acids. The junction had 9 bases not matched to a gene; V was cut back by 0 bases and J by 11 bases. The CDR3 coding sequence is TGCGCCAGCAGCCAAGAAAGGGCAGGGGGAACTGCTTTCTTT. Its translation: CASSQERAGGTAFF.

This sequence joins TRBV7-2 and TRBJ2-5; D is possibly TRBD1 (6 bases). Deletions cut 0 bases from V and 4 bases from J, with 15 bases between. This CDR3 has 16 amino acids. Germline V gene sequence: CDR1 SGHTA, CDR2 FQGNSA. Written as DNA, the CDR3 is TGTGCCAGCAGCTTAGCCCAGGGGTACGGCGGAGAGACCCAGTACTTC. Translating it yields CASSLAQGYGGETQYF.

The V and J genes are TRBV10-3 and TRBJ2-7; the D gene is possibly TRBD2 (5 bases). The CDR3 contains 14 residues. From germline, CDR1 is ENHRY and CDR2 SYGVKD. V lost 0 bases and J 6 bases, leaving 12 bases between the germline ends. CDR3 amino acids: CAISESGVPGEQYF. The CDR3 coding sequence is TGTGCCATCAGTGAGTCGGGAGTCCCTGGCGAGCAGTACTTC.

The count of this clonotype is one. V usage is TRBV13 and J usage is TRBJ2-7, with 7 positions matching TRBD1. J was trimmed by 3 bases and V by 5 bases; bases with no gene match: 4. The CDR3 length is 13 residues. The germline gives CDR1 PRHDT, CDR2 FYEKMQ (reference sequence). The CDR3 loop is CASSPGTVYEQYF. As DNA, the CDR3 is TGTGCCAGCAGCCCGGGGACAGTCTACGAGCAGTACTTC.

CDR3 sequence reads: CASDQSFSYEQYF. CDR3 bases: TGTGCCTCCGATCAATCTTTCTCCTACGAGCAGTACTTC. V and J are TRBV30 and TRBJ2-7; D not certain. V was trimmed by 7 bases and J by 0 bases, leaving 13 bases between them. The CDR3 covers 13 residues. CDR1 is GTSNPN and CDR2 is SVGIG in the germline V gene (reference sequence).

This sequence joins TRBV11-1 and TRBJ2-5; perhaps D is TRBD1 or TRBD2 (6 bases each). This CDR3 is 15 amino acids long. The V end lost 4 bases, the J end lost 4 bases, and 16 bases lay between the germline ends. Germline loops: CDR1 SGHAT, CDR2 FQDESV (reference sequence). The CDR3: CASSWEDSGGETQYF. CDR3 sequence (DNA): TGTGCCAGCAGCTGGGAGGACAGCGGCGGAGAGACCCAGTACTTC.

The DNA of the CDR3 is TGTGCCAGCAGCATAGGGGGCATGGGAGATACGCAGTATTTT. Protein sequence: CASSIGGMGDTQYF. The rearrangement joins TRBV7-6 to TRBJ2-3; the match to TRBD1 covers 7 bases. Germline V gives CDR1 SGHVS, CDR2 FNYEAQ. This CDR3 spans 14 amino acids. V gave up 5 bases and J gave up 5 bases; unmatched junction bases: 7. Variable domain in full (rest from reference TRBV7-6 and TRBJ2-3): GAGVSQSPRYKVTKRGQDVALRCDPISGHVSLYWYRQALGQGPEFLTYFNYEAQQDKSGLPNDRFSAERPEGSISTLTIQRTEQRDSAMYRCASSIGGMGDTQYFGPGTRLTVL.

As DNA, the CDR3 is TGTGCCAGCAGCCCCGAGGGGGAGATGATGTCCTACGAGCAGTACTTC. It codes for CASSPEGEMMSYEQYF. The gene calls are TRBV11-2 and TRBJ2-7; possible D gene TRBD1, 6 bases. Germline CDR1 and CDR2: SGHAT and FQNNGV. The CDR3 has 16 residues. V lost 5 bases and J 1 base, leaving 18 bases between the germline ends.

The chain uses TRBV7-9 and TRBJ2-2; D not resolved. Germline V gene sequence: CDR1 SEHNR, CDR2 FQNEAQ (reference sequence). The CDR3 runs to 13 residues. Trimming removed 3 bases from V and 2 bases from J, with 4 bases in between. CDR3 sequence: CASSFFNTGELFF. In DNA form, the CDR3 reads TGTGCCAGCAGCTTTTTTAACACCGGGGAGCTGTTTTTT.

The chain employs TRBV2 and TRBJ2-1, with D possibly being TRBD1 (6 bases). The CDR3 loop spans 14 amino acids. The germline gives CDR1 SNHLY, CDR2 FYNNEI. V was clipped by 4 bases and J by 4 bases, with 11 bases between them. The CDR3 here is CASSVGARYNEQFF. The CDR3 DNA reads TGTGCCAGCAGTGTGGGGGCGCGGTACAATGAGCAGTTCTTC.

The CDR3 region is CSARDIRGSQETQYF. The CDR3 bases are TGCAGTGCTAGAGATATCCGGGGGAGCCAAGAGACCCAGTACTTC. The chain joins TRBV20-1 to TRBJ2-5; D is perhaps TRBD2 (6 bases). CDR1 is DFQATT, CDR2 SNEGSKA, per germline (reference sequence). Trimming took 0 bases from V and 1 from J, leaving 12 bases between them. This CDR3 comprises 15 residues.

CDR3 nucleotides: TGTGCCAGCAGTTTAGAAGGACTAGCGGGGGGGACAGATACGCAGTATTTT. Translation gives CASSLEGLAGGTDTQYF. This chain joins TRBV12-3 or TRBV12-4 and TRBJ2-3; 15 nucleotides align to TRBD2. The CDR3 is 17 amino acids. With V trimmed by 1 base and J by 3 bases, 2 bases remained unmatched.

The chain has TRBV20-1 and TRBJ1-1, with D hard to call. Germline assignment: CDR1 DFQATT and CDR2 SNEGSKA (reference sequence). The CDR3 is 13 residues long. The ends were cut back, 1 base at V and 8 bases at J, with 14 bases in the middle. CDR3: CSARGQPAVEAFF. As DNA, the CDR3 is TGCAGTGCTAGAGGGCAGCCCGCCGTAGAAGCTTTCTTT.